One and the same sample provided the 13 T cell receptor beta chains below, sequenced in a study of T cells in Graves' hyperthyroidism and ophthalmopathy. The investigators amplified TCR beta CDR3 regions from RNA transcripts. First-round RT-PCR with HTBI primers amplified the TCR CDR3 region. Each CDR3 protein gets one entry after TCRdb re-called the multiplex PCR reads with MiXCR. The sample yields about 610,000 distinct CDR3 sequences, roughly 15% seen once. The sequencing sample was made of blood. The receptors here all came from a woman in her forties with Graves' ophthalmopathy.

This rearrangement joins TRBV11-2 to TRBJ2-7; 8 nucleotides match TRBD2. Trimming cost V 1 base and J 0 bases; bases outside gene matches: 5. This CDR3 spans 16 amino acids. CDR1 is SGHAT, CDR2 FQNNGV, per germline. The DNA of the CDR3 is TGTGCCAGCAGCTTAGGAGAGGGGACTAGCTCCTACGAGCAGTACTTC. Protein product: CASSLGEGTSSYEQYF.

This clonotype was detected many times. The rearrangement uses TRBV6-5 and TRBJ2-5; no clear D. Per germline, CDR1 MNHEY and CDR2 SVGAGI. V shed 0 bases and J shed 2 bases, with 4 bases lying between them. The CDR3 spans 13 residues. CDR3 region: CASSYSGQETQYF. CDR3 bases: TGTGCCAGCAGTTACTCCGGGCAAGAGACCCAGTACTTC.

In its sample, this clonotype was seen a few times. The chain links TRBV18 to TRBJ2-2, with 7 bases that match TRBD1. V was pared by 3 bases and J by 5 bases, with 9 bases of the junction left unmatched. CDR3 length: 16 amino acids. CDR1 and CDR2 from the germline V gene are KGHSH and LQKENI. CDR3 sequence reads: CASSPTVDRKTGELFF. For the CDR3, the DNA is TGTGCCAGCTCACCTACCGTGGACAGGAAAACCGGGGAGCTGTTTTTT.

This clonotype was detected ten times or more. CDR3: CASAPPDQPQHF. The CDR3 region has the DNA TGTGCTAGTGCCCCGCCCGATCAGCCCCAGCATTTT. The chain recombines TRBV12-5 with TRBJ1-5, with D hard to call. Germline CDR1 and CDR2: LGHNT and FRNRAP. Trimming removed 7 bases from V and 5 bases from J, with 9 bases in between. The CDR3 is 12 amino acids.

The chain has TRBV19 and TRBJ2-7; TRBD2 agrees at 10 bases. Germline V gives CDR1 LNHDA, CDR2 SQIVND (reference sequence). V gave up 3 bases and J gave up 5 bases; unmatched junction bases: 13. CDR3 length equals 17 residues. The CDR3 region is CASSIAGPAGGRNEQYF. CDR3 coding DNA: TGTGCCAGTAGTATCGCTGGGCCAGCGGGAGGGCGGAACGAGCAGTACTTC.

This clonotype occurred many times. This rearrangement joins TRBV6-5 to TRBJ2-7; no clear D. The CDR3 loop spans 14 amino acids. V was pared by 0 bases and J by 2 bases, with 8 bases between. Germline CDR1 and CDR2: MNHEY and SVGAGI. The CDR3 bases are TGTGCCAGCAGTTACTCAGGGCCCACCTACGAGCAGTACTTC. Translating it yields CASSYSGPTYEQYF.

The V and J genes are TRBV9 and TRBJ2-3; possibly TRBD2 for D (5 bases). V was shortened by 0 bases and J by 2 bases, with 7 bases between the two germline ends. The length of the CDR3 is 14 residues. CDR1 SGDLS and CDR2 YYNGEE come from the germline V gene. CDR3 DNA sequence: TGTGCCAGCAGCGTAGCGGGGAACACAGATACGCAGTATTTT. Its translation: CASSVAGNTDTQYF.

This clonotype came up many times. The rearrangement joins TRBV2 to TRBJ2-5, with D perhaps matching TRBD1 (5 bases). This CDR3 contains 15 residues. The germline gives CDR1 SNHLY, CDR2 FYNNEI. V lost 4 bases to trimming and J lost 5 bases, with 17 bases between them. The CDR3 bases are TGTGCCAGCAGTGTCCAAGCAGGGCGCGGCGAGACCCAGTACTTC. Encoded protein: CASSVQAGRGETQYF. Complete variable domain (other parts from reference TRBV2 and TRBJ2-5): EPEVTQTPSHQVTQMGQEVILRCVPISNHLYFYWYRQILGQKVEFLVSFYNNEISEKSEIFDDQFSVERPDGSNFTLKIRSTKLEDSAMYFCASSVQAGRGETQYFGPGTRLLVL.

This clonotype was picked up many times. The genes are TRBV4-1 and TRBJ2-5; D perhaps matches TRBD1 (5 bases). Germline assignment: CDR1 MGHRA and CDR2 YSYEKL. CDR3 size: 18 residues. With 0 bases removed from V and 2 bases from J, the gap between germline ends came to 19 bases. The CDR3 coding sequence is TGCGCCAGCAGCCAAGATGGGGCCGTGGGGTTATATCAAGAGACCCAGTACTTC. Residues: CASSQDGAVGLYQETQYF.

In this sample, this clonotype turned up many times. V and J are TRBV27 and TRBJ1-1; no clear D gene. Trimming took 5 bases from V and 8 from J, leaving 9 bases between them. This CDR3 contains 11 residues. Germline lookup yields CDR1 MNHEY and CDR2 SMNVEV (reference sequence). CDR3 DNA: TGTGCCAGCAGTGACTTTTACGAAGCTTTCTTT. This gives the protein CASSDFYEAFF.

The rearrangement uses TRBV9 and TRBJ2-7; D is unclear. Trimming took 0 bases from V and 3 from J, leaving 13 bases between them. CDR1 is SGDLS and CDR2 is YYNGEE in the germline V gene. The CDR3 is made up of 15 amino acids. CDR3 bases: TGTGCCAGCAGCGTAGGTCCGGGCGCCCACTACGAGCAGTACTTC. This translates into CASSVGPGAHYEQYF.

This clonotype was detected many times. This sequence may be a read error, since a much larger clone differs from it by one base. This chain connects TRBV28 to TRBJ2-7; tentatively, D is TRBD1 (6 bases). This CDR3 has 11 amino acids. Germline values: CDR1 MDHEN, CDR2 SYDVKM. Trimming took 7 bases from V and 2 from J, leaving 6 bases between them. DNA for the CDR3: TGTGCCAGCAACAGGGCCTACGAGCAGTACTTC. It is translated as CASNRAYEQYF. The full variable domain, completed using reference TRBV28 and TRBJ2-7, is DVKVTQSSRYLVKRTGEKVFLECVQDMDHENMFWYRQDPGLGLRLIYFSYDVKMKEKGDIPEGYSVSREKKERFSLILESASTNQTSMYLCASNRAYEQYFGPGTRLTVT.

This clonotype was counted ten times or more. The V call is TRBV10-3, the J call TRBJ2-4; TRBD2 might be the D (6 bases). V gave up 4 bases and J gave up 8 bases, with 9 bases separating them. CDR1 is ENHRY and CDR2 is SYGVKD in the germline V gene. The CDR3 has 12 amino acids. The CDR3 DNA sequence: TGTGCCATCAGTGGGGGGGAGGACATTCAGTACTTC. It translates to CAISGGEDIQYF.